The sequence of this T cell receptor (beta chain) was determined in a study of cytomegalovirus exposure and HLA in healthy donors. General study points: Across donors, sequencing depth was assumed by presence/absence analyses to be roughly uniform. Usually a TCR sequence was rare, but some public TCRs were found in many donors.

Worth noting for this clone: Its cognate antigen is unknown.

The CDR3 runs to 16 residues. Germline CDR1 and CDR2: SGDLS and YYNGEE. The J segment lost 3 bases and the V segment lost 2 bases, leaving 7 bases of the junction unmatched. The study ran its PCR with 60 Vbeta and 13 Jbeta primers. TCRdb's table, derived via immunoSEQ multiplex PCR, lists solely in-frame clones and lacks some. The sample table includes more than 55,000 clones. J is TRBJ2-1 and V is TRBV9, with 8 bases identical to TRBD2. The specimen sequenced was PBMCs. The receptor comes from a woman in her forties in good health and CMV-seropositive. In DNA, the CDR3 is TGTGCCAGCAGCGTTAGTAGCGGGGCCTTCTACAATGAGCAGTTCTTC. This translates into CASSVSSGAFYNEQFF.